The clone carrying this TCR beta chain was picked up one time. MiXCR, applied by TCRdb to the RACE reads, yields one record per CDR3 protein. The sample holds 150,000 to 200,000 distinct CDR3 sequences, about a quarter seen once. The sample comes from a study of human T cells and chemical hapten exposure. Noted time point: patch test 3, about 24 weeks after DPC sensitization. Treatment denoted: therapeutic diphenylcyclopropenone sensitization with weekly scalp DPC. This clonotype was sampled from a woman under 30 with alopecia areata. Some clones in this sample may be carry-over from other donors' samples. This specimen consisted of whole blood, obtained in connection with sensitization to the hapten diphenylcyclopropenone (DPC).

The CDR3 nucleotides read TGTGCCAGCAGGGCTACCGGGACAGGGTCGTTAGAGACCCAGTACTTC. Residues: CASRATGTGSLETQYF. V usage is TRBV2 and J usage is TRBJ2-5, with 9 bases aligning to TRBD1. Germline loops: CDR1 SNHLY, CDR2 FYNNEI. V was pared by 6 bases and J by 4 bases, with 12 bases of the junction left unmatched. This CDR3 spans 16 amino acids.